These T cell receptor beta chains were read from a single sample in a study of cytomegalovirus exposure and HLA in healthy donors. The assay was immunoSEQ multiplex PCR, and TCRdb's table has in-frame clones only and misses some. In the table there are roughly 100,000 clones, roughly 80% of which are singletons. Sequenced material: PBMCs. The origin of the receptors is a middle-aged man in good health and CMV-seronegative. Each CDR3 is given with its conserved first and last residue. A D gene is named only where the DNA matches it firmly. Clone size is stated in some rows and not others, as once, few, many or a class when expanded.

V	D	J	size	CDR3	DNA
TRBV7-9	NA	TRBJ2-1	NA	CSSSLKGDEQFF	TGTTCCAGCAGCTTAAAGGGGGATGAGCAGTTCTTC
TRBV4-1	NA	TRBJ2-1	few	CASSQDGTTGLKQFF	TGCGCCAGCAGCCAAGATGGGACAACGGGACTAAAGCAGTTCTTC
TRBV28	TRBD1	TRBJ2-3	NA	CASSGDRVWTDTQYF	TGTGCCAGCAGTGGGGACAGGGTGTGGACAGATACGCAGTATTTT
TRBV7-2	TRBD2	TRBJ2-7	NA	CASSPLLTLAGSYEQYF	TGTGCCAGCAGCCCGCTCTTGACCCTAGCGGGCTCCTACGAGCAGTACTTC
TRBV5-4	TRBD2	TRBJ2-3	NA	CASSLGRGSDTDTQYF	TGTGCCAGCAGCTTGGGACGCGGGAGCGACACAGATACGCAGTATTTT
TRBV5-4	NA	TRBJ1-1	NA	CASTDRGGTEAFF	TGTGCCAGCACCGATCGGGGTGGCACTGAAGCTTTCTTT
TRBV11-2	TRBD2	TRBJ2-7	NA	CASSPGLAGVYEQYF	TGTGCCAGCAGCCCCGGACTAGCGGGGGTGTACGAGCAGTACTTC
TRBV6-1	TRBD1	TRBJ1-2	NA	CASSEAHRGSHYGYTF	TGTGCCAGCAGTGAAGCACACAGGGGATCGCACTATGGCTACACCTTC
TRBV7-2	NA	TRBJ1-1	NA	CASSSRGTMNTEAFF	TGTGCCAGCAGCTCCCGGGGGACTATGAACACTGAAGCTTTCTTT
TRBV19	NA	TRBJ2-7	NA	CASIPGRARLDEQYF	TGTGCCAGTATCCCAGGGCGGGCCCGACTAGACGAGCAGTACTTC
TRBV4-1	NA	TRBJ2-1	NA	CASSQALGDEQFF	TGCGCCAGCAGCCAGGCCCTCGGGGATGAGCAGTTCTTC
TRBV9	TRBD1	TRBJ2-1	NA	CASSASPGQGTNYNEQFF	TGTGCCAGCAGCGCATCACCGGGACAGGGGACAAACTACAATGAGCAGTTCTTC
TRBV7-2	NA	TRBJ2-2	NA	CASSMTSSTSGELFF	TGTGCCAGCAGCATGACTAGTAGTACGTCCGGGGAGCTGTTTTTT
TRBV23-1	TRBD2	TRBJ2-5	NA	CASSQGTPSTSGRAEKTQYF	TGCGCCAGCAGTCAAGGAACACCATCTACTAGCGGGAGGGCCGAGAAGACCCAGTACTTC
TRBV6-5	TRBD1	TRBJ2-7	NA	CASSSPRQGLYEQYF	TGTGCCAGCAGTTCCCCACGACAGGGGTTGTACGAGCAGTACTTC
TRBV28	TRBD1	TRBJ2-4	few	CASSYRGRRNIQYF	TGTGCCAGCAGTTACAGGGGACGGAGAAACATTCAGTACTTC